This entry concerns a single TCR beta chain. Original handling: Estimates of nucleated cell counts were drawn from the amplification of reference gene primers. TCRdb's copy holds only in-frame clones and misses some; the assay was immunoSEQ multiplex PCR. That table furnishes V, J and clone size, whereas the DNA furnished D and trimming. The repertoire holds about 47,000 clones, with over 75% as singletons. Germline V CDR1 and CDR2: GTSNPN, SVGIG (reference sequence). The CDR3 covers 13 residues. This entry belongs to a study of blood T cell repertoires in COVID-19. Study summary: Sites across the United States, Italy and Spain contributed samples from acute and convalescent COVID-19. The cDNA or gDNA used as material had been derived from T cells, B-cell-depleted T cells, or PBMCs.

Seattle patients were enrolled while actively infected and followed longitudinally. This chain joins TRBV30 and TRBJ1-4, with a tentative D call TRBD1 (6 bases). The origin of this receptor is a woman aged 80 or over with COVID-19, enrolled during active disease. Material: peripheral blood. The CDR3, as DNA: TGTGCGGGGACACAGGGCCCTAATGAAAAACTGTTTTTT. Translated: CAGTQGPNEKLFF.